This T cell receptor beta chain was identified in a study of T cell repertoires in cytomegalovirus infection. Findings and caveats of the study: Summed frequency of shared TCR beta families picked out CMV carriers who also had the relevant HLA.

The germline CDR1 and CDR2 sequences are MNHEY and SMNVEV (reference sequence). The CDR3 has 17 residues. Trimming took off 2 bases at V and 9 bases at J, with 23 bases between the two ends. TCRdb re-called the reads through MiXCR, storing one row per CDR3 protein. The repertoire holds a few hundred thousand distinct CDR3 sequences, with about a sixth as singletons. This clonotype was counted at least ten times. What it recognizes is unknown. This clonotype was obtained from a human donor in good health (CMV status not recorded). Some clones in this sample may be carry-over from other donors' samples. The chain is built from TRBV27 and TRBJ2-1; a possible D gene is TRBD2 (7 bases). The sample was CD8+ T cells from PBMCs. The CDR3 protein is CASSLPLGGGGLGEQFF. CDR3 DNA sequence: TGTGCCAGCAGTTTACCCCTCGGTGGGGGGGGCCTCGGTGAGCAGTTCTTC.